A selection of T cell receptor beta chains follows, all from one sample in a study of CD8+ T cells in alopecia areata. Clones were sequenced by immunoSEQ multiplex PCR, and TCRdb holds only the in-frame ones, with some missing. The sample records approximately 180,000 clones, roughly 60% being singletons. The material sequenced was CD4+ T cells sorted from blood, taken between weeks 55 and 65, from a patient treated with tofacitinib. These receptors all come from a human donor with alopecia areata. The CDR3 runs from the conserved cysteine through the conserved F or W. D genes are given only for firm matches. Where a row states a size, it is once, few, many or the class of an expanded clone; other rows omit it.

>TRBV6-5|.|.|TRBJ1-4
CASSLRGIGEKLFF
TGTGCCAGCAGCTTGAGGGGGATTGGCGAAAAACTGTTTTTT
>TRBV30|.|TRBD1|TRBJ2-5
CAWRNRGRQETQYF
TGTGCCTGGAGAAACAGGGGCCGGCAAGAGACCCAGTACTTC
>TRBV5-1|few|.|TRBJ2-1
CASSGQGRYNEQFF
TGCGCCAGCAGCGGGCAGGGCAGGTACAATGAGCAGTTCTTC
>TRBV10-3|.|.|TRBJ2-7
CAISEARGREGTYEQYF
TGTGCCATCAGTGAGGCAAGGGGCAGGGAAGGAACCTACGAGCAGTACTTC
>TRBV6-5|once|.|TRBJ2-7
CASSYSRRVVREQYF
TGTGCCAGCAGTTACTCGCGCAGGGTGGTTCGTGAGCAGTACTTC
>TRBV5-1|.|.|TRBJ2-3
CASSLDQGTQYF
TGCGCCAGCAGCTTGGACCAAGGAACGCAGTATTTT
>TRBV29-1|few|TRBD1|TRBJ2-1
CSVHRGHNEQFF
TGCAGCGTCCACAGGGGCCACAATGAGCAGTTCTTC
>TRBV2|many|.|TRBJ2-2
CASSGNRLDTGELFF
TGTGCCAGCAGTGGTAACCGACTGGACACCGGGGAGCTGTTTTTT
>TRBV5-1|.|.|TRBJ1-1
CASSFREGGTEAFF
TGCGCCAGCAGCTTCAGGGAAGGAGGCACTGAAGCTTTCTTT
>TRBV11-2|.|.|TRBJ1-5
CASSTTDSQPQHF
TGTGCCAGCAGCACCACGGACAGTCAGCCCCAGCATTTT
>TRBV18|.|.|TRBJ2-7
CASSPQTGSYEQYF
TGTGCCAGCTCACCCCAGACAGGTTCCTACGAGCAGTACTTC
>TRBV2|.|TRBD1|TRBJ2-1
CASSADRGEINEQFF
TGTGCCAGCAGTGCCGACAGGGGCGAAATCAATGAGCAGTTCTTC
>TRBV9|.|.|TRBJ2-2
CASSAPTPTGELFF
TGTGCCAGCAGCGCCCCTACACCCACCGGGGAGCTGTTTTTT
>TRBV11-2|many|TRBD1|TRBJ1-2
CASREGQFSYGYTF
TGTGCCAGCAGGGAGGGACAGTTCTCCTATGGCTACACCTTC
>TRBV4-1|.|.|TRBJ1-1
CASSQPGNTEAFF
TGCGCCAGCAGCCAACCCGGGAACACTGAAGCTTTCTTT
>TRBV7-9|.|.|TRBJ1-5
CASSLRSNQPQHF
TGTGCCAGCAGCTTAAGGAGCAATCAGCCCCAGCATTTT
>TRBV14|.|TRBD2|TRBJ2-7
CASSQDATSGPYEQYF
TGTGCCAGCAGCCAAGATGCGACTAGCGGACCCTACGAGCAGTACTTC
>TRBV11-2|few|.|TRBJ1-2
CASTSPWGSNGYTF
TGTGCCAGCACATCCCCTTGGGGCAGTAATGGCTACACCTTC
>TRBV5-1|.|.|TRBJ2-5
CASSARETQYF
TGCGCCAGCAGCGCACGGGAGACCCAGTACTTC
>TRBV2|.|TRBD1|TRBJ2-2
CASKDRGLSYTGELFF
TGTGCCAGCAAGGACAGGGGTCTTTCTTACACCGGGGAGCTGTTTTTT
>TRBV27|.|TRBD1|TRBJ1-2
CASTPGQGFGYTF
TGTGCCAGCACTCCGGGACAGGGGTTTGGCTACACCTTC
>TRBV29-1|.|TRBD1|TRBJ1-2
CSVVGLMKGAIAF
TGCAGCGTTGTGGGGCTAATGAAGGGGGCTATCGCCTTC
>TRBV7-8|.|TRBD1|TRBJ2-7
CASSPRDRDYEQYF
TGTGCCAGCAGCCCCCGGGACAGGGACTACGAGCAGTACTTC
>TRBV4-2|few|.|TRBJ2-5
CASSQVASQETQYF
TGTGCCAGCAGCCAAGTGGCCAGCCAAGAGACCCAGTACTTC
>TRBV7-2|.|.|TRBJ2-5
CATTRSVQETQYF
TGTGCCACCACTCGCAGCGTCCAAGAGACCCAGTACTTC
>TRBV7-2|.|.|TRBJ2-5
CASSHNRAVGETQYF
TGTGCCAGCAGCCACAACAGGGCTGTTGGAGAGACCCAGTACTTC
>TRBV30|.|.|TRBJ1-5
CAWSVGPDQPQHF
TGTGCCTGGAGTGTAGGGCCCGATCAGCCCCAGCATTTT
>TRBV27|.|.|TRBJ2-3
CASSRLGSGITDTQYF
TGTGCCAGCAGTCGCTTAGGGTCGGGCATCACAGATACGCAGTATTTT
>TRBV7-8|.|.|TRBJ2-2
CASSRGRDTGELFF
TGTGCCAGCAGCCGGGGGCGGGACACCGGGGAGCTGTTTTTT
>TRBV11-2|few|TRBD1|TRBJ2-1
CASSLRGDSSYNEQFF
TGTGCCAGCAGCTTGCGAGGGGACAGCTCCTACAATGAGCAGTTCTTC
>TRBV7-6|.|TRBD1|TRBJ1-5
CASSAGQGAYSNQPQHF
TGTGCCAGCAGCGCCGGACAGGGGGCTTATAGCAATCAGCCCCAGCATTTT
>TRBV10-3|.|TRBD1|TRBJ2-5
CAISGGTGQGQETQYF
TGTGCCATCAGTGGAGGGACAGGGCAGGGCCAAGAGACCCAGTACTTC
>TRBV7-9|once|.|TRBJ2-3
CASSLVVGGDTQYF
TGTGCCAGCAGCTTAGTGGTCGGCGGAGATACGCAGTATTTT
>TRBV9|few|.|TRBJ1-1
CASSAVARLNTEAFF
TGTGCCAGCAGCGCGGTGGCCAGATTGAACACTGAAGCTTTCTTT
>TRBV4-1|.|.|TRBJ2-5
CASSQDVGGIQETQYF
TGCGCCAGCAGCCAAGACGTGGGGGGCATCCAAGAGACCCAGTACTTC
>TRBV28|.|.|TRBJ2-5
CASSLRGSETQYF
TGTGCCAGCAGTTTACGGGGTTCAGAGACCCAGTACTTC
>TRBV5-1|few|.|TRBJ2-7
CASSLEGTYEQYF
TGCGCCAGCAGCTTGGAAGGAACCTACGAGCAGTACTTC
>TRBV6-6|.|TRBD1|TRBJ1-6
CASRQITGANSPLHF
TGTGCCAGCAGACAGATCACAGGGGCCAATTCACCCCTCCACTTT
>TRBV30|.|.|TRBJ1-2
CAWSRGLWSYTF
TGTGCCTGGAGCAGGGGACTATGGAGCTACACCTTC
>TRBV5-1|.|TRBD2|TRBJ2-3
CASGERGATDTQYF
TGCGCCAGCGGCGAGCGGGGAGCCACAGATACGCAGTATTTT
>TRBV27|.|.|TRBJ1-2
CASSLFQYTF
TGTGCCAGCAGTTTATTCCAGTACACCTTC
>TRBV7-7|few|TRBD2|TRBJ2-3
CASSKTAGAFTDTQYF
TGTGCCAGCAGCAAAACAGCGGGGGCCTTCACAGATACGCAGTATTTT
>TRBV5-1|few|.|TRBJ1-2
CASSSPPGAKGYTF
TGCGCCAGCAGCTCCCCCCCGGGGGCTAAAGGCTACACCTTC
>TRBV5-1|.|TRBD1|TRBJ1-5
CASGQGPNQPQHF
TGCGCCAGCGGACAGGGGCCCAATCAGCCCCAGCATTTT
>TRBV6-5|few|TRBD1|TRBJ2-5
CASSLDRAETQYF
TGTGCCAGCAGTTTGGACAGGGCGGAGACCCAGTACTTC